A single sample gave rise to the 27 T cell receptor beta chains below, sequenced in a study of T cells in tuberculosis. This table comes from immunoSEQ multiplex PCR, and its TCRdb copy is limited to in-frame clones, with some not included. The repertoire consists of tens of thousands of clones, with about 95% occurring once and the leading ten covering about 9.8%. The sequenced sample consisted of PBMCs. The receptors originated from a donor aged 5-35 years with latent tuberculosis or without tuberculosis infection.

The chain employs TRBV5-5 and TRBJ1-1; 9 positions match TRBD1. J lost 4 bases, V lost 2 bases, and 9 bases had no gene match. CDR1 and CDR2 (germline): SGHKS, YYEKEE (reference sequence). CDR3 size: 16 residues. This CDR3 is CASSFPGQGGVTEAFF. CDR3 coding DNA: TGTGCCAGCAGCTTTCCGGGACAGGGAGGGGTCACTGAAGCTTTCTTT. Variable domain in full (rest from reference TRBV5-5 and TRBJ1-1): DAGVTQSPTHLIKTRGQQVTLRCSPISGHKSVSWYQQVLGQGPQFIFQYYEKEERGRGNFPDRFSARQFPNYSSELNVNALLLGDSALYLCASSFPGQGGVTEAFFGQGTRLTVV.

This CDR3 is CASSAGQGGTGELFF. Here the CDR3 DNA reads TGTGCCAGCAGCGCGGGACAGGGAGGGACCGGGGAGCTGTTTTTT. V and J are TRBV2 and TRBJ2-2, with 9 bases that match TRBD1. Germline V CDR1 and CDR2: SNHLY, FYNNEI. This CDR3 contains 15 residues. V lost 6 bases, J lost 5 bases, and 7 bases stayed unmatched.

The V gene is TRBV4-2, the J gene TRBJ1-2; no firm D call. Per the germline V gene, CDR1 is LGHNA and CDR2 is YNFKEQ. Trimming left V 1 base short and J 1 base short, with 13 bases between. The CDR3 runs 16 residues. The CDR3 sequence is CASSQGTIDINYGYTF. CDR3 in DNA: TGTGCCAGCAGCCAAGGAACCATTGACATTAACTATGGCTACACCTTC.

The chain joins TRBV19 to TRBJ1-2; D is undetermined. Germline CDR1 LNHDA, CDR2 SQIVND (reference sequence). This CDR3 has 12 residues. V lost 7 bases and J 5 bases, leaving 11 bases between the germline ends. The CDR3 sequence is CASTGPPYGYTF. DNA of the CDR3: TGTGCCAGTACGGGTCCGCCTTATGGCTACACCTTC.

This sequence joins TRBV5-1 and TRBJ1-4, with 7 bases aligning to TRBD1. This CDR3 comprises 14 residues. In germline, CDR1 is SGHRS, CDR2 YFSETQ. V shed 1 base, J shed 7 bases, and the junction held 4 bases outside the gene matches. CDR3 DNA sequence: TGCGCCAGCAGCTTGAATCACAGGGGTGAAAAACTGTTTTTT. Amino acid sequence: CASSLNHRGEKLFF.

V usage is TRBV27 and J usage is TRBJ1-1; D remains ambiguous. Germline CDR1 reads MNHEY; CDR2 reads SMNVEV (reference sequence). V was trimmed by 5 bases and J by 6 bases, leaving 13 bases between them. The CDR3 totals 13 residues. The CDR3 nucleotides are TGTGCCAGCAGTCCGAATAAACGGGCTGAAGCTTTCTTT. Translation: CASSPNKRAEAFF.

V usage is TRBV6-5 and J usage is TRBJ2-7; TRBD1 is a possible D gene (6 bases). Trimming removed 7 bases at V and 3 bases at J, with 16 bases between. The CDR3 has 14 residues. Germline V CDR1 and CDR2: MNHEY, SVGAGI. CDR3 nucleotide sequence: TGTGCCAGCAAACTTGCCAAAGGGGGCTACGAGCAGTACGTC. Translating gives CASKLAKGGYEQYV.

The V call is TRBV18, the J call TRBJ1-6; TRBD1 matches 7 bases. Germline V CDR1 and CDR2: KGHSH, LQKENI. V was clipped by 4 bases and J by 5 bases; unmatched bases: 5. The CDR3 runs 15 residues. The CDR3 here is CASSQGTANNSPLHF. The CDR3 bases are TGTGCCAGCTCACAAGGGACAGCAAATAATTCACCCCTCCACTTT.

The chain uses TRBV5-1 and TRBJ2-3, with D possibly TRBD1 on 5 matching bases. The ends were cut back, 1 base at V and 0 bases at J, with 9 bases in the middle. The germline gives CDR1 SGHRS, CDR2 YFSETQ. This CDR3 has 15 amino acids. DNA of the CDR3: TGCGCCAGCAGCTTGTCAGGGTCAAGCACAGATACGCAGTATTTT. Residues: CASSLSGSSTDTQYF.

The chain carries TRBV25-1 and TRBJ2-2, with 9 bases fitting TRBD1. V lost 6 bases and J lost 4; bases outside the gene matches: 6. Germline lookup yields CDR1 MGHDK and CDR2 SYGVNS. There are 15 residues in the CDR3. In DNA, the CDR3 is TGTGCCAGCAGCCATAAGACAGGGGGCACCGGGGAGCTGTTTTTT. This sequence encodes CASSHKTGGTGELFF.

This clone occurred once. The J gene is TRBJ2-2, the V gene TRBV2, with 7 bases aligning to TRBD1. Germline V lookup: CDR1 SNHLY, CDR2 FYNNEI. The CDR3 is made up of 15 amino acids. V lost 4 bases, J lost 0 bases, and 2 bases stayed unmatched. In DNA, the CDR3 is TGTGCCAGCAGTGGCACAGGGGCGAACACCGGGGAGCTGTTTTTT. It specifies CASSGTGANTGELFF.

J is TRBJ2-7 and V is TRBV5-1; D remains unclear. The germline V gene encodes CDR1 SGHRS and CDR2 YFSETQ. V was pared by 2 bases and J by 7 bases, with 10 bases between. The CDR3 consists of 12 residues. CDR3 nucleotides: TGCGCCAGCAGCTTCCCTCCTACGGAGCAGTACTTC. It specifies CASSFPPTEQYF.

The chain carries TRBV6-5 and TRBJ2-5; 8 nucleotides line up with TRBD1. Germline CDR1 reads MNHEY; CDR2 reads SVGAGI. J lost 3 bases, V lost 6 bases, and 3 bases had no gene match. CDR3 length equals 13 residues. The CDR3 here is CASSRQGKETQYF. The CDR3 nucleotides are TGTGCCAGCAGCAGACAGGGGAAAGAGACCCAGTACTTC.

The chain couples TRBV19 to TRBJ1-2, with TRBD1 matching 7 bases. Germline-derived CDR1 and CDR2 are LNHDA and SQIVND (reference sequence). The CDR3 has 15 residues. Trimming at V came to 6 bases and at J to 4 bases, leaving 11 bases not matched to a gene. CDR3 in amino acids: CASSTGRGQSYGYTF. CDR3 nucleotide sequence: TGTGCCAGTAGCACCGGGAGGGGGCAAAGCTATGGCTACACCTTC. Using reference TRBV19 and TRBJ1-2 for the parts outside the CDR3, the full variable domain is DGGITQSPKYLFRKEGQNVTLSCEQNLNHDAMYWYRQDPGQGLRLIYYSQIVNDFQKGDIAEGYSVSREKKESFPLTVTSAQKNPTAFYLCASSTGRGQSYGYTFGSGTRLTVV.

The V and J genes are TRBV19 and TRBJ1-5, with 9 bases that match TRBD1. Per germline, CDR1 LNHDA and CDR2 SQIVND (reference sequence). This CDR3 spans 12 amino acids. The V and J ends lost 3 bases and 11 bases, in that order; junction bases with no gene match: 2. CDR3 in amino acids: CASSIDRGAQHF. CDR3 nucleotides: TGTGCCAGTAGTATCGACAGGGGGGCCCAGCATTTT.

The chain is built from TRBV11-2 and TRBJ2-7; no firm D call. This CDR3 spans 12 amino acids. Trimming shortened V by 4 bases and J by 0 bases, and 4 bases separated the two germline ends. Germline V lookup: CDR1 SGHAT, CDR2 FQNNGV. This chain's CDR3 is CASSSSSYEQYF. The CDR3 region has the DNA TGTGCCAGCAGCTCTAGCTCCTACGAGCAGTACTTC.

The chain uses TRBV10-3 and TRBJ1-2; TRBD1 aligns across 9 bases. V was clipped by 6 bases and J by 5 bases; unmatched bases: 10. Germline loops: CDR1 ENHRY, CDR2 SYGVKD. This CDR3 has 15 residues. The CDR3 nucleotides are TGTGCCATCAGCGAGGGTGTACAGGGGGCTTATGGCTACACCTTC. Translation: CAISEGVQGAYGYTF.

The DNA for the CDR3 is TGTGCCAGCAGCTTGACAGGGACGACCCAGTACTTC. Translating gives CASSLTGTTQYF. The chain employs TRBV11-2 and TRBJ2-5; TRBD1 matches 7 bases. V shed 3 bases and J 7 bases; nucleotides not matched to a gene: 2. This CDR3 is 12 amino acids long. The V gene's germline CDR1 is SGHAT and CDR2 FQNNGV.

The genes are TRBV4-1 and TRBJ2-5; D call uncertain. CDR3 length: 15 residues. The germline V gene encodes CDR1 MGHRA and CDR2 YSYEKL. Trimming took 0 bases from V and 4 from J, leaving 12 bases between them. The CDR3 nucleotides are TGCGCCAGCAGCCAAGATTACAGATCCGCAGAGACCCAGTACTTC. It yields the protein CASSQDYRSAETQYF.

The J gene is TRBJ1-3, the V gene TRBV6-1, with TRBD1 matching 9 bases. V shed 7 bases, J shed 4 bases, and the junction held 8 bases outside the gene matches. The CDR3 is 15 amino acids. The germline gives CDR1 MNHNS, CDR2 SASEGT. The CDR3 here is CASNPGQGNGNTIYF. The CDR3, as DNA: TGTGCCAGCAACCCTGGACAGGGGAACGGAAACACCATATATTTT.

This rearrangement joins TRBV5-4 to TRBJ2-1, with 7 nucleotides matching TRBD2. There are 14 residues in the CDR3. The trim removed 5 bases at V and 1 base at J, leaving 3 bases unmatched. Germline CDR1 reads SGHNT; CDR2 reads YYREEE (reference sequence). For the CDR3, the DNA is TGTGCCAGCAGGAACGGGGGGTCCTACAATGAGCAGTTCTTC. Amino acid sequence: CASRNGGSYNEQFF. The full variable domain, in which reference TRBV5-4 and TRBJ2-1 provide the parts outside the CDR3, is ETGVTQSPTHLIKTRGQQVTLRCSSQSGHNTVSWYQQALGQGPQFIFQYYREEENGRGNFPPRFSGLQFPNYSSELNVNALELDDSALYLCASRNGGSYNEQFFGPGTRLTVL.

The CDR3 loop is CASSPGSGQPQHF. CDR3 coding DNA: TGTGCCAGCAGCCCCGGGAGCGGGCAGCCCCAGCATTTT. The J gene is TRBJ1-5, the V gene TRBV7-2; D uncertain. The CDR3 has 13 amino acids. Germline values: CDR1 SGHTA, CDR2 FQGNSA. Deletions cut 5 bases from V and 7 bases from J, with 12 bases between.

This clone was seen just once. The rearrangement joins TRBV4-1 to TRBJ2-3; 7 nucleotides align to TRBD1. Germline V gene data show CDR1 as MGHRA and CDR2 as YSYEKL. V trimming: 0 bases; J trimming: 0 bases; junction bases outside the gene matches: 9. This CDR3 is 18 amino acids long. CDR3 sequence: CASSQDHGTDPSTDTQYF. The DNA of the CDR3 is TGCGCCAGCAGCCAAGATCACGGGACAGACCCTAGCACAGATACGCAGTATTTT.

The chain couples TRBV6-1 to TRBJ1-3, with no clear D. The CDR3 sequence is 17 residues long. Germline lookup yields CDR1 MNHNS and CDR2 SASEGT. Trimming left V 3 bases short and J 0 bases short, with 15 bases between. In DNA, the CDR3 is TGTGCCAGCAGTGAGGTCGGAGGCAGCTACTCTGGAAACACCATATATTTT. Residues: CASSEVGGSYSGNTIYF.

V and J are TRBV5-1 and TRBJ2-3; TRBD1 aligns across 7 bases. CDR3 length equals 14 residues. Germline CDR1 and CDR2: SGHRS and YFSETQ. The ends lost 4 bases at V and 1 base at J; junction bases unmatched: 3. CDR3 nucleotides: TGCGCCAGCAGCCTGGGGACAGGCACAGATACGCAGTATTTT. This gives the protein CASSLGTGTDTQYF. The whole variable domain, remainder taken from reference TRBV5-1 and TRBJ2-3, is KAGVTQTPRYLIKTRGQQVTLSCSPISGHRSVSWYQQTPGQGLQFLFEYFSETQRNKGNFPGRFSGRQFSNSRSEMNVSTLELGDSALYLCASSLGTGTDTQYFGPGTRLTVL.

The chain joins TRBV7-9 to TRBJ2-3; D is uncertain. V lost 5 bases to trimming and J lost 4 bases, with 4 bases between them. Germline values: CDR1 SEHNR, CDR2 FQNEAQ (reference sequence). The CDR3 has 11 residues. The CDR3 coding sequence is TGTGCCAGCAGCCACTCAGATACGCAGTATTTT. Protein product: CASSHSDTQYF.

The genes are TRBV6-5 and TRBJ2-1; 8 nucleotides agree with TRBD2. Germline V gene lookup returns CDR1 MNHEY and CDR2 SVGAGI. J was trimmed by 7 bases and V by 4 bases; bases with no gene match: 9. The CDR3 consists of 15 residues. In DNA form, the CDR3 reads TGTGCCAGCAGTTTTAACGGGGGGGTTCGAAATGAGCAGTTCTTC. Protein: CASSFNGGVRNEQFF.